This is a list of T cell receptor beta chains from one sample in a study of vaccination and CD4 T cells after COVID-19. No antigens are known for them. TCRdb re-analysed the PCR reads in MiXCR, keeping a single row per CDR3 protein. In the table there are some 2,500 distinct CDR3 sequences, approximately 36% of which are singletons. Material for sequencing was CD4+ T cells from blood, cultured in vitro. The receptors derive from a human donor who had recovered from COVID-19. CDR3s include the opening cysteine and the closing phenylalanine or tryptophan. Each record gives: CDR3 protein, CDR3 DNA, V gene, clone size, D gene, J gene. The D gene is left open where the match is weak. Expanded clones are given a class, and other clones once, few, many or no size at all.

CASSLDWSTGTEAFF,TGTGCCAGCAGCTTAGATTGGTCTACGGGTACTGAAGCTTTCTTT,TRBV7-9,few,.,TRBJ1-1
CASRMDSGNTIYF,TGTGCCAGCCGGATGGACTCTGGAAACACCATATATTTT,TRBV2,once,.,TRBJ1-3
CASSNPSGGLSYEQYF,TGTGCCAGCAGTAACCCGAGCGGGGGTTTATCCTACGAGCAGTACTTC,TRBV6-5,.,TRBD2,TRBJ2-7
CASSLDRAGNSPLHF,TGTGCCAGCAGTCTAGACAGGGCGGGTAATTCACCCCTCCACTTT,TRBV6-1,few,TRBD1,TRBJ1-6
CASSPSGGETQYF,TGTGCCAGCAGCCCTAGCGGGGGGGAGACCCAGTACTTC,TRBV11-2,.,TRBD2,TRBJ2-5
CAWNGAGDEQYF,TGTGCCTGGAACGGGGCGGGGGACGAGCAGTACTTC,TRBV30,.,TRBD2,TRBJ2-7
CSARDNNSPGELFF,TGCAGTGCTAGAGATAACAACAGCCCCGGGGAGCTGTTTTTT,TRBV20-1,once,.,TRBJ2-2
CARRDDGNYGYTF,TGTGCCCGCAGGGACGACGGAAACTATGGCTACACCTTC,TRBV6-1,medium-sized,.,TRBJ1-2
CASSYQGVGAFF,TGTGCCAGCAGCTACCAGGGTGTGGGGGCTTTCTTT,TRBV3-1,.,.,TRBJ1-1
CAAQGGYNSPLHF,TGTGCCGCCCAGGGGGGCTATAATTCACCCCTCCACTTT,TRBV19,.,TRBD1,TRBJ1-6
CSARDQPGPANYGYTF,TGCAGTGCTAGGGACCAGCCGGGACCCGCTAACTATGGCTACACCTTC,TRBV20-1,.,.,TRBJ1-2
CASRSTGGEQYF,TGTGCCAGCAGATCCACAGGGGGCGAGCAGTACTTC,TRBV6-1,medium-sized,TRBD1,TRBJ2-7
CASSFAGGRQETQYF,TGCGCCAGCAGCTTCGCAGGGGGAAGACAAGAGACCCAGTACTTC,TRBV5-1,.,TRBD1,TRBJ2-5
CASSRRGTGELFF,TGTGCCAGCAGCCGCCGAGGCACCGGGGAGCTGTTTTTT,TRBV14,.,.,TRBJ2-2
CSARGTTGGFVNEQFF,TGCAGTGCTAGAGGCACGACAGGGGGCTTTGTCAATGAGCAGTTCTTC,TRBV20-1,.,TRBD1,TRBJ2-1
CSAPGGSYNSPLHF,TGCAGTGCTCCGGGGGGCTCCTATAATTCACCCCTCCACTTT,TRBV20-1,.,.,TRBJ1-6
CASSESWGNQPQHF,TGTGCCAGCAGTGAATCTTGGGGAAATCAGCCCCAGCATTTT,TRBV6-1,.,.,TRBJ1-5
CASTMDRGHYGYTF,TGTGCCAGCACCATGGACAGGGGGCACTATGGCTACACCTTC,TRBV6-1,few,TRBD1,TRBJ1-2
CASSTTSGGVRTDTQYF,TGTGCCAGTAGCACAACTAGCGGGGGGGTGAGGACAGATACGCAGTATTTT,TRBV19,.,TRBD2,TRBJ2-3
CASSEQSQPLYGYTF,TGTGCCAGCAGTGAACAATCTCAACCCCTCTATGGCTACACCTTC,TRBV6-1,.,.,TRBJ1-2
CASSSPTNTEAFF,TGTGCCAGCAGCTCCCCCACGAACACTGAAGCTTTCTTT,TRBV5-4,few,.,TRBJ1-1
CSGSGEGMGYTF,TGCAGTGGTTCTGGGGAGGGCATGGGCTACACCTTC,TRBV20-1,medium-sized,.,TRBJ1-2